This TCR beta chain appears in the sequencing data of a study of blood T cell repertoires in COVID-19. Study-wide background: COVID-19 samples collected from the United States, Italy and Spain covered acute and convalescent phases.

Method: immunoSEQ multiplex PCR; TCRdb's copy keeps in-frame clones and lacks some. This sample yields 360,000 or so clones, of which about 90% are seen a single time; about 7% belongs to the top ten. The CDR3 extends over 14 amino acids. Germline V gives CDR1 MNHEY, CDR2 SVGAGI. V lost 4 bases to trimming and J lost 0 bases, with 7 bases between them. Input material: peripheral blood. This chain joins TRBV6-5 and TRBJ2-1; D is unclear. The receptor was derived from a man younger than 30 with active or convalescent COVID-19. CDR3 nucleotides: TGTGCCAGCAGTTTGGCGGACTCCTACAATGAGCAGTTCTTC. Residues: CASSLADSYNEQFF.